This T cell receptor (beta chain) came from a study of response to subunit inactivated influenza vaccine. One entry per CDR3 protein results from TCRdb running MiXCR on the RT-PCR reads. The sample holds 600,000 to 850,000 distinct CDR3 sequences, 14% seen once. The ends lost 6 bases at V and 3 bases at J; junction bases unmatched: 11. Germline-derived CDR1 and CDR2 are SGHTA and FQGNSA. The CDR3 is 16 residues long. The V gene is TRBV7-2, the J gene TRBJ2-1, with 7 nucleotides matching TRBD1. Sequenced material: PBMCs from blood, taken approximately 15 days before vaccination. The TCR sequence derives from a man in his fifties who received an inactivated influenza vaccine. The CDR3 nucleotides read TGTGCCAGCAGGCTGGCCGGGACAGAAAGCTACAATGAGCAGTTCTTC. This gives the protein CASRLAGTESYNEQFF.